Listed below are T cell receptor beta chains from one sample, sequenced in a study of neurological immune-mediated disorders. TCRdb used MiXCR to reprocess the 5' RACE reads, holding one entry per CDR3 protein. Of 20,000 to 30,000 distinct CDR3 sequences in the sample, around 15% were seen once. Sequencing input: PBMCs. These TCRs come from a woman in her 40s with HTLV-1-associated myelopathy (HAM/TSP). The CDR3 runs from the conserved cysteine through the conserved F or W. D genes are given only for firm matches. The size entry is marked missing in some rows and otherwise reads once, few, many or a size class.

clone_size | d_call | j_call | v_call | cdr3_aa | cdr3_nt
many | NA | TRBJ2-7 | TRBV25-1 | CASNPADSYEQYF | TGTGCCAGCAACCCCGCAGACTCCTACGAGCAGTACTTC
many | NA | TRBJ2-1 | TRBV29-1 | CSVDGSSYYNEQFF | TGCAGCGTTGACGGCTCCTCTTATTACAATGAGCAGTTCTTC
many | NA | TRBJ2-5 | TRBV28 | CASSLGPSGVAYF | TGTGCCAGCAGTTTAGGCCCCTCAGGGGTGGCATACTTC
many | TRBD1 | TRBJ1-6 | TRBV5-1 | CASSFTVDRGESPLHF | TGCGCCAGCAGCTTCACGGTGGACAGGGGAGAATCACCCCTCCACTTT
few | NA | TRBJ2-7 | TRBV5-5 | CASSLTSWYEQYF | TGTGCCAGCAGCTTGACTAGCTGGTACGAGCAGTACTTC
many | NA | TRBJ1-2 | TRBV5-5 | CASSFDQFYGYTF | TGTGCCAGCAGCTTTGACCAATTCTATGGCTACACCTTC
many | NA | TRBJ2-1 | TRBV7-2 | CASSSRGLQGEQFF | TGTGCCAGCAGCTCGCGGGGACTCCAGGGGGAGCAGTTCTTC
many | NA | TRBJ2-1 | TRBV20-1 | CSAREADNEQFF | TGCAGTGCTAGAGAGGCTGACAATGAGCAGTTCTTC
many | NA | TRBJ1-2 | TRBV30 | CAWSVTGSYTF | TGTGCCTGGAGTGTCACTGGAAGCTACACCTTC
many | NA | TRBJ1-2 | TRBV27 | CASSYSRFYGYTF | TGTGCCAGCAGCTATAGCAGATTCTATGGCTACACCTTC
NA | NA | TRBJ2-6 | TRBV30 | CAWRRGRTAAGANVLTF | TGTGCCTGGAGAAGGGGCAGGACTGCAGCTGGGGCCAACGTCCTGACTTTC
many | NA | TRBJ2-7 | TRBV10-3 | CAIRGRLSYEQYF | TGTGCCATCAGGGGCCGCCTCTCCTACGAGCAGTACTTC
many | NA | TRBJ2-7 | TRBV6-5 | CASSYSRTYEQYF | TGTGCCAGCAGTTACTCCCGTACCTACGAGCAGTACTTC
many | NA | TRBJ1-6 | TRBV20-1 | CSARWGLDSPLHF | TGCAGTGCTAGATGGGGACTCGATTCACCCCTCCACTTT
many | NA | TRBJ1-3 | TRBV9 | CASSRRGDLRGNTIYF | TGTGCCAGCAGCCGGAGGGGGGACCTACGTGGAAACACCATATATTTT
many | NA | TRBJ1-5 | TRBV21-1 | CASSDLHRDRGLLESQPQHF | TGTGCCAGCAGCGACTTACACCGGGACAGGGGGCTGTTAGAAAGTCAGCCCCAGCATTTT
many | TRBD2 | TRBJ2-1 | TRBV6-1 | CASSVSGGQDEQFF | TGTGCCAGCAGTGTCAGCGGGGGGCAGGATGAGCAGTTCTTC
medium-sized | TRBD2 | TRBJ2-3 | TRBV11-3 | CASSTRRGGDDTQYF | TGTGCCAGCAGCACACGGCGGGGGGGGGACGATACGCAGTATTTT
many | NA | TRBJ2-2 | TRBV15 | CATSGGAANTGELFF | TGTGCCACCAGCGGTGGGGCTGCGAACACCGGGGAGCTGTTTTTT
many | TRBD2 | TRBJ2-1 | TRBV5-1 | CASSSTSGGPEQFF | TGCGCCAGCAGCTCCACTAGCGGGGGCCCTGAGCAGTTCTTC
NA | TRBD1 | TRBJ2-5 | TRBV5-1 | CASSHGQDGETQYF | TGCGCCAGTAGCCACGGACAGGACGGTGAGACCCAGTACTTC
many | TRBD2 | TRBJ2-5 | TRBV7-2 | CASSNLAGGQETQYF | TGTGCCAGCAGCAACCTAGCGGGGGGGCAAGAGACCCAGTACTTC
many | NA | TRBJ1-1 | TRBV5-6 | CASSLVEVRNTEAFF | TGTGCCAGCAGCTTGGTTGAGGTGAGAAACACTGAAGCTTTCTTT
many | TRBD1 | TRBJ1-1 | TRBV5-1 | CASSLDRANTEAFF | TGCGCCAGCAGCCTCGACAGGGCAAACACTGAAGCTTTCTTT
medium-sized | NA | TRBJ1-5 | TRBV20-1 | CSARGGTSYSNQPQHF | TGCAGTGCTAGGGGTGGGACAAGTTATAGCAATCAGCCCCAGCATTTT
many | TRBD1 | TRBJ2-7 | TRBV9 | CASSPLGGTAYEQYF | TGTGCCAGCAGCCCCTTAGGGGGCACAGCCTACGAGCAGTACTTC
many | TRBD2 | TRBJ2-1 | TRBV20-1 | CSASPAGGYNEQFF | TGCAGTGCTAGTCCGGCGGGGGGTTACAATGAGCAGTTCTTC
many | NA | TRBJ1-1 | TRBV5-5 | CASSLVGYTEAFF | TGTGCCAGCAGCTTGGTAGGGTACACTGAAGCTTTCTTT
many | NA | TRBJ2-1 | TRBV6-5 | CASSSGTNRHEQFF | TGTGCCAGCAGTTCGGGAACGAATAGGCATGAGCAGTTCTTC
NA | TRBD1 | TRBJ2-6 | TRBV20-1 | CSASVGRGRLFGANVLTF | TGCAGTGCCTCCGTGGGCAGGGGGCGACTGTTTGGGGCCAACGTCCTGACTTTC
many | NA | TRBJ2-5 | TRBV24-1 | CATSSGVGEETQYF | TGTGCCACCAGTTCCGGGGTCGGGGAAGAGACCCAGTACTTC
medium-sized | NA | TRBJ2-2 | TRBV2 | CASTNTGELFF | TGTGCCAGCACTAACACCGGGGAGCTGTTTTTT
many | NA | TRBJ2-1 | TRBV24-1 | CATSDPLRGSRGNEQFF | TGTGCCACCAGTGATCCCCTTAGGGGTAGCCGTGGCAATGAGCAGTTCTTC
many | NA | TRBJ2-1 | TRBV2 | CASSELVEQFF | TGTGCCAGCAGTGAGTTAGTTGAGCAGTTCTTC
many | NA | TRBJ2-3 | TRBV7-9 | CASSFGTDTQYF | TGTGCCAGCAGCTTTGGAACAGATACGCAGTATTTT
many | TRBD1 | TRBJ2-4 | TRBV3-1 | CASSQADRGNIQYF | TGTGCCAGCAGCCAAGCGGACAGGGGGAACATTCAGTACTTC
medium-sized | NA | TRBJ2-1 | TRBV10-3 | CATEKDRNEQFF | TGTGCCACCGAGAAAGACAGGAATGAGCAGTTCTTC
NA | NA | TRBJ2-3 | TRBV6-6 | CASSPVGGADTQYF | TGTGCCAGCAGCCCTGTGGGTGGCGCAGATACGCAGTATTTT
many | NA | TRBJ2-2 | TRBV15 | CATSRGAAGELFF | TGTGCCACCAGCAGGGGAGCGGCCGGGGAGCTGTTTTTT
many | NA | TRBJ1-1 | TRBV5-1 | CASSLGTFTEAFF | TGCGCCAGCAGCTTGGGCACATTCACTGAAGCTTTCTTT
many | NA | TRBJ1-1 | TRBV25-1 | CASRPSGGGTEAFF | TGTGCCAGCAGGCCTTCTGGTGGGGGCACTGAAGCTTTCTTT
many | TRBD2 | TRBJ2-1 | TRBV14 | CASSRIAGGYNEQFF | TGTGCCAGCAGTCGAATAGCGGGGGGATACAATGAGCAGTTCTTC
many | NA | TRBJ2-1 | TRBV7-2 | CASSLEGFSYNEQFF | TGTGCCAGCAGCTTAGAAGGCTTCTCCTACAATGAGCAGTTCTTC
many | NA | TRBJ2-2 | TRBV28 | CASSSNPALDTGELFF | TGTGCCAGCAGTTCAAACCCGGCACTGGATACCGGGGAGCTGTTTTTT
many | NA | TRBJ1-4 | TRBV20-1 | CSVRWPAGGSEKLFF | TGCAGTGTTAGATGGCCGGCGGGGGGGAGTGAAAAACTGTTTTTT
many | TRBD2 | TRBJ2-3 | TRBV5-1 | CASSLRSGGPSDTQYF | TGCGCCAGCAGCTTGAGGAGCGGGGGGCCCTCGGATACGCAGTATTTT
many | NA | TRBJ2-5 | TRBV11-3 | CASSHPPAKGGQETQYF | TGTGCCAGCAGCCATCCCCCCGCCAAGGGGGGACAAGAGACCCAGTACTTC
NA | NA | TRBJ2-5 | TRBV24-1 | CTSPGQGQETQYF | TGTACCAGTCCTGGCCAGGGCCAAGAGACCCAGTACTTC
many | NA | TRBJ1-1 | TRBV29-1 | CSVVRRDNTEAFF | TGCAGCGTCGTGCGCAGGGACAACACTGAAGCTTTCTTT
NA | TRBD1 | TRBJ2-1 | TRBV18 | CASSPPRGLGDEQFF | TGTGCCAGCTCACCACCGAGGGGGCTCGGGGATGAGCAGTTCTTC